This TCR beta chain originates from a study of T-cell memory formation after mild COVID-19. Study findings and constraints: Pre-infection memory already had some responding clones, implying cross-reactive memory joined. Whether day 37 second-wave clones are SARS-CoV-2-specific was not confirmed.

Remarks on this clonotype: Its matching antigen is unknown.

The germline gives CDR1 LNHNV, CDR2 YYDKDF (reference sequence). The CDR3 runs 15 residues. The V and J ends lost 1 base and 1 base respectively, with 10 bases between them. 5'RACE primed from the constant segment yielded TCR alpha and TCR beta cDNA libraries bearing sample barcodes and UMIs. TCRdb reprocessed the 5' RACE reads with MiXCR, giving one entry per CDR3 protein. The sample includes 100,000 to 150,000 distinct CDR3 sequences, about 18% of them seen just once. The sample consisted of PBMCs or a T cell subset sorted from them (not recorded which). The TCR sequence derives from a man between 18 and 35 years old who had mild COVID-19 (a few samples of this study predate the infection). Cell type and time point are not known. The rearrangement joins TRBV15 to TRBJ1-2; D ambiguous. The DNA of the CDR3 is TGTGCCACCAGCAGAGGGGGAGTTGATAACTATGGCTACACCTTC. It translates to CATSRGGVDNYGYTF.